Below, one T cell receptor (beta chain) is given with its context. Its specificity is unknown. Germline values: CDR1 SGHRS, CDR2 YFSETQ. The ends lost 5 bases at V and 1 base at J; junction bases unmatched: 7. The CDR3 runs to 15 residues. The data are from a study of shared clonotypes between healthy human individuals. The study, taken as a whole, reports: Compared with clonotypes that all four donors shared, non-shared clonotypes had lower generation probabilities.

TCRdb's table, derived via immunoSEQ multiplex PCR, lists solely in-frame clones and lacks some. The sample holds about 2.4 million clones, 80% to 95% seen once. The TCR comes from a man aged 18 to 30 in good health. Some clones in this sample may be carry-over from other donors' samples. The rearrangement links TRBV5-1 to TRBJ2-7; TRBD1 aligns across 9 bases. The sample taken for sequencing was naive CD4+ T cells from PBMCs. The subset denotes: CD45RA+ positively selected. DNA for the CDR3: TGCGCCAGCAGTTCAGGGACAGGGATGTCCTACGAGCAGTACTTC. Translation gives CASSSGTGMSYEQYF.